This T cell receptor (beta chain) was sequenced during a study of control samples from healthy donors and cancer patients. V lost 4 bases to trimming and J lost 0 bases, with 9 bases between them. The CDR3 has 14 amino acids. Germline V lookup: CDR1 SQVTM, CDR2 ANQGSEA. Produced via immunoSEQ multiplex PCR; TCRdb's table is partial and in-frame only. The table records about 94,000 clones, 90% of them present only once. The V gene is TRBV29-1, the J gene TRBJ2-2; no clear D gene. The clonotype was recovered from a woman aged 18-35 years in good health. The sample comprised blood. CDR3 bases: TGCAGCGTTGGGGGAAGTTCGAACACCGGGGAGCTGTTTTTT. The encoded protein is CSVGGSSNTGELFF.